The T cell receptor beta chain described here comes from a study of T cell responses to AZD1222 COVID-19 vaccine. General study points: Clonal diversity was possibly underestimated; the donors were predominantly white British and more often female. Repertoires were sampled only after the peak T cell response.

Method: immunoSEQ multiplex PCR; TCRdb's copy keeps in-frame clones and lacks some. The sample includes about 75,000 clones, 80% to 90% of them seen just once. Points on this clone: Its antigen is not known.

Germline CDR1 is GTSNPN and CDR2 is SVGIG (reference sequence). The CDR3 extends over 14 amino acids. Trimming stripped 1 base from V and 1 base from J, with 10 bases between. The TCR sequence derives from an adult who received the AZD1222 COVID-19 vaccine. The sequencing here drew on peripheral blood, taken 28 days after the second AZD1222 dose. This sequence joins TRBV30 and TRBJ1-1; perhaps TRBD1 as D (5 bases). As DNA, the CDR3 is TGTGCCTGGAGTGGGGGGATTCAGAACACTGAAGCTTTCTTT. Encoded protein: CAWSGGIQNTEAFF.